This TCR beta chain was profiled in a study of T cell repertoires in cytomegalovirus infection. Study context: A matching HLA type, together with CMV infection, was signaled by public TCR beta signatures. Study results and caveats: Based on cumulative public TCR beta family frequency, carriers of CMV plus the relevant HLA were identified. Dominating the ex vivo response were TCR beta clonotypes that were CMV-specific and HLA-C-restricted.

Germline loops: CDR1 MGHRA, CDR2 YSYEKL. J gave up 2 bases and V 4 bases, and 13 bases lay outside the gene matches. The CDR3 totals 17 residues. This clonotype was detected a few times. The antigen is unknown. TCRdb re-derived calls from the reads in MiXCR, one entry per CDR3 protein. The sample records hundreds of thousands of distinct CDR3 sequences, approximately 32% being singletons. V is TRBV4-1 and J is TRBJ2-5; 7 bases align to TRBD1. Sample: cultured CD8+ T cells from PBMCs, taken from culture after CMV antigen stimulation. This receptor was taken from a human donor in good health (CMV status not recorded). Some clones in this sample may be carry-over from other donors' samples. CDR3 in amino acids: CASSPQILRDSQETQYF. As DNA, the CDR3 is TGCGCCAGCAGCCCACAGATACTCCGGGACAGTCAAGAGACCCAGTACTTC.